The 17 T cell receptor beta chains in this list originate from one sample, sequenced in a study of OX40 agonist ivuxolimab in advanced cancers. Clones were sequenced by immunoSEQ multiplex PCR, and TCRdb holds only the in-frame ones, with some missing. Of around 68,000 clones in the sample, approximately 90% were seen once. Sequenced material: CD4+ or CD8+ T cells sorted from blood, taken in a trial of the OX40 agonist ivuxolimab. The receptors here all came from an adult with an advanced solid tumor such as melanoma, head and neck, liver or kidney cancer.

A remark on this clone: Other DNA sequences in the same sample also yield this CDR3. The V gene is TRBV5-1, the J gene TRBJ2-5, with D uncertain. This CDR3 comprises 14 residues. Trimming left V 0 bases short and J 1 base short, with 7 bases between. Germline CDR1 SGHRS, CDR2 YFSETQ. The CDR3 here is CASSLAQAQETQYF. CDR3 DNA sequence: TGCGCCAGCAGCTTGGCGCAGGCCCAAGAGACCCAGTACTTC.

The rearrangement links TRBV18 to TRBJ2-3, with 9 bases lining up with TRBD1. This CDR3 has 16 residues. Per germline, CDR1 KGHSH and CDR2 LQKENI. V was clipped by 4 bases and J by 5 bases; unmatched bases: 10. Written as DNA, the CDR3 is TGTGCCAGCTCACTTCAGCCGGGACAGGGAGGAGATACGCAGTATTTT. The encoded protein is CASSLQPGQGGDTQYF. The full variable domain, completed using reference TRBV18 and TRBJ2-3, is NAGVMQNPRHLVRRRGQEARLRCSPMKGHSHVYWYRQLPEEGLKFMVYLQKENIIDESGMPKERFSAEFPKEGPSILRIQQVVRGDSAAYFCASSLQPGQGGDTQYFGPGTRLTVL.

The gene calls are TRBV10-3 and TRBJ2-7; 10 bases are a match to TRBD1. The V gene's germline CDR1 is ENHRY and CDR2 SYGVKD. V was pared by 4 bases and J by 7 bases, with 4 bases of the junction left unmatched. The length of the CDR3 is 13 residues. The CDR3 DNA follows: TGTGCCATCAGTGGACAGGGGGCGGGGGAGCAGTACTTC. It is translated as CAISGQGAGEQYF.

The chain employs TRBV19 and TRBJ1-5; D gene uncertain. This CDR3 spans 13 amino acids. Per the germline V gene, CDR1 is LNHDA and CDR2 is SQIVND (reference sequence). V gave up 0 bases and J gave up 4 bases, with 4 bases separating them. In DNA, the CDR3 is TGTGCCAGTAGTATAGAGGGGAATCAGCCCCAGCATTTT. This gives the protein CASSIEGNQPQHF.

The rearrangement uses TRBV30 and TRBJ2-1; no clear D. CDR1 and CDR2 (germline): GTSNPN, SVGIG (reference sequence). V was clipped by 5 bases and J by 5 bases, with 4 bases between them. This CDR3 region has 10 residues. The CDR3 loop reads CAWGNNEQFF. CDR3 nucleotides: TGTGCCTGGGGAAACAATGAGCAGTTCTTC.

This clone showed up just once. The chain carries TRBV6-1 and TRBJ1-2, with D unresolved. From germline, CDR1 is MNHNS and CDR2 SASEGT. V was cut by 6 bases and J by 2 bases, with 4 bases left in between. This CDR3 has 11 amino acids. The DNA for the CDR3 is TGTGCCAGCAGCGCAAACTATGGCTACACCTTC. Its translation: CASSANYGYTF.

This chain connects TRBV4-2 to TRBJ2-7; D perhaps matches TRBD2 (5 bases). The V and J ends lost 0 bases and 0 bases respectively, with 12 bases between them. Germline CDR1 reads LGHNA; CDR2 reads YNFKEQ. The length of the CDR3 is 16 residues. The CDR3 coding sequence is TGTGCCAGCAGCCAAGAACTAAGGACTCGCTCCTACGAGCAGTACTTC. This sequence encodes CASSQELRTRSYEQYF.

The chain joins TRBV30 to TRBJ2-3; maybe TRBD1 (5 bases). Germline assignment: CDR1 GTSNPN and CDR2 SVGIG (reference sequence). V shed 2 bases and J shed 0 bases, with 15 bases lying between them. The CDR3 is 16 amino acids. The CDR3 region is CAWSRGGDLSTDTQYF. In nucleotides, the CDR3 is TGTGCCTGGAGTAGGGGCGGAGACCTTAGCACAGATACGCAGTATTTT.

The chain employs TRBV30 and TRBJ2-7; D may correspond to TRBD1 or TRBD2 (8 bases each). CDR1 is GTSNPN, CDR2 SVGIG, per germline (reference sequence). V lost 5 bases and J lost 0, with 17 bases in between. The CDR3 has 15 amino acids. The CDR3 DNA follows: TGTGCCTGGGAAGCGGGGGACAGGATCTCCTACGAGCAGTACTTC. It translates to CAWEAGDRISYEQYF.

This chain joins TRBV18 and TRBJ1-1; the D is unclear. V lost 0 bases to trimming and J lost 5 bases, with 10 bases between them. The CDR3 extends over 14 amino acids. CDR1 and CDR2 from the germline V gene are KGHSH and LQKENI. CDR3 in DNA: TGTGCCAGCTCACCACCGGTCACTGTTACTGAAGCTTTCTTT. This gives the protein CASSPPVTVTEAFF.

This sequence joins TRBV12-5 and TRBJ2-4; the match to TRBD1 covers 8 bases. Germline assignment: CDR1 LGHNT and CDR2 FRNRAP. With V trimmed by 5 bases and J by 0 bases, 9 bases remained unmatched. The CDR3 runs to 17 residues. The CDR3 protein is CASGTQGAELAKNIQYF. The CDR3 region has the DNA TGTGCTAGTGGTACTCAGGGGGCCGAACTAGCCAAAAACATTCAGTACTTC.

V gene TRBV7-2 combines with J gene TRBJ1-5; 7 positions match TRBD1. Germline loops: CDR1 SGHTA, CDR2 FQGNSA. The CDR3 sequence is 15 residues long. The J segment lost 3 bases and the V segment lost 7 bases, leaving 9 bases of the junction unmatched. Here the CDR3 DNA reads TGTGCCAGCACCCGCGGACAGGACTACAATCAGCCCCAGCATTTT. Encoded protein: CASTRGQDYNQPQHF.

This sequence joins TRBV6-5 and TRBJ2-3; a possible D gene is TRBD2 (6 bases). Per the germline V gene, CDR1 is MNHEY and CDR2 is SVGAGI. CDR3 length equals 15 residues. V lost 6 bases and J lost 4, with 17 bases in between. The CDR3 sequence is CASRTPGVWADTQYF. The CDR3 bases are TGTGCCAGCAGAACCCCGGGAGTATGGGCAGATACGCAGTATTTT.

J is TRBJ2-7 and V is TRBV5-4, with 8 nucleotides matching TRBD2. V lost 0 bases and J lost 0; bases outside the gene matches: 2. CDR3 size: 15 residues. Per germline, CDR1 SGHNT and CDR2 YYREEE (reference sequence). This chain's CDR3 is CASSLGGGYSYEQYF. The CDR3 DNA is TGTGCCAGCAGCTTGGGCGGGGGGTACTCCTACGAGCAGTACTTC.

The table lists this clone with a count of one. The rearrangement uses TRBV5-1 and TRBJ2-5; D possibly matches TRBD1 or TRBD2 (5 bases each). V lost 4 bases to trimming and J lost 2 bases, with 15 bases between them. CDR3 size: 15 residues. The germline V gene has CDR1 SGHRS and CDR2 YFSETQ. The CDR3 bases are TGCGCCAGCAGCCACAAGGGGAGCCCGCAAGAGACCCAGTACTTC. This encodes CASSHKGSPQETQYF.

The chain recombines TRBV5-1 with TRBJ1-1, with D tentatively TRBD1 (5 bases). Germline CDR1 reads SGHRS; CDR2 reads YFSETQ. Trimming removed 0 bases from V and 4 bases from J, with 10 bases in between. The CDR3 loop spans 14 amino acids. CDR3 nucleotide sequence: TGCGCCAGCAGCTTGGTGGGGGATACCACTGAAGCTTTCTTT. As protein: CASSLVGDTTEAFF. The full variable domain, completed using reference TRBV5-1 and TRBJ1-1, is KAGVTQTPRYLIKTRGQQVTLSCSPISGHRSVSWYQQTPGQGLQFLFEYFSETQRNKGNFPGRFSGRQFSNSRSEMNVSTLELGDSALYLCASSLVGDTTEAFFGQGTRLTVV.

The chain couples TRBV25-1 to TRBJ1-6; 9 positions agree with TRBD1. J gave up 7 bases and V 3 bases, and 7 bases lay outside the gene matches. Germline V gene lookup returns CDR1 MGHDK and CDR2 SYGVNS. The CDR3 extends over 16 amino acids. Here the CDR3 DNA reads TGTGCCAGCAGTGATGCGGACAGGGGATGGAATTCACCCCTCCACTTT. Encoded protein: CASSDADRGWNSPLHF. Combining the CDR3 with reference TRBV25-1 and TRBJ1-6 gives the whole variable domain EADIYQTPRYLVIGTGKKITLECSQTMGHDKMYWYQQDPGMELHLIHYSYGVNSTEKGDLSSESTVSRIRTEHFPLTLESARPSHTSQYLCASSDADRGWNSPLHFGNGTRLTVT.